These 10 T cell receptor beta chains were all obtained from the same sample, sequenced in a study of blood T cell repertoires in COVID-19. Measured with immunoSEQ multiplex PCR; TCRdb has only the in-frame clones, and not every one. The sample consists of under 45,000 clones, around 83% of them appearing once. Material: peripheral blood. These TCRs come from a woman aged 80 or over with active or convalescent COVID-19.

The rearrangement uses TRBV28 and TRBJ1-1, with D perhaps TRBD1 (6 bases). This CDR3 has 12 amino acids. Per the germline V gene, CDR1 is MDHEN and CDR2 is SYDVKM. V was shortened by 6 bases and J by 5 bases, with 10 bases between the two germline ends. Written as DNA, the CDR3 is TGTGCCAGCAGAAGGGGGATGACTGAAGCTTTCTTT. Its translation: CASRRGMTEAFF.

The V and J genes are TRBV10-3 and TRBJ2-2; 7 nucleotides align to TRBD2. The CDR3 extends over 15 amino acids. The V and J ends lost 4 bases and 7 bases, in that order; junction bases with no gene match: 9. Germline V lookup: CDR1 ENHRY, CDR2 SYGVKD. CDR3 amino acids: CAISAPAGTGGELFF. As DNA, the CDR3 is TGTGCCATCAGTGCCCCAGCGGGAACGGGCGGGGAGCTGTTTTTT.

This chain joins TRBV5-1 and TRBJ2-7, with 10 bases identical to TRBD2. The CDR3 extends over 16 amino acids. The J segment lost 1 base and the V segment lost 4 bases, leaving 8 bases of the junction unmatched. CDR1 SGHRS and CDR2 YFSETQ come from the germline V gene. CDR3 nucleotides: TGCGCCAGCAGCCCTCGGGCTAGCGGGAGTTCCTACGAGCAGTACTTC. This translates into CASSPRASGSSYEQYF.

The J gene is TRBJ2-5, the V gene TRBV2; no clear D. Between the trimmed V and J ends, which lost 8 bases and 5 bases, there was a span of 9 bases. The CDR3 contains 11 residues. In germline, CDR1 is SNHLY, CDR2 FYNNEI. CDR3 region: CASSGFETQYF. For the CDR3, the DNA is TGTGCCAGCTCAGGTTTCGAGACCCAGTACTTC.

The chain combines TRBV7-8 with TRBJ2-2; D unclear. CDR1 is SGHVS and CDR2 is FQNEAQ in the germline V gene. This CDR3 contains 13 residues. V was clipped by 0 bases and J by 5 bases, with 4 bases between them. CDR3 sequence: CASSLAQTGELFF. The CDR3 coding sequence is TGTGCCAGCAGCTTAGCCCAAACCGGGGAGCTGTTTTTT.

The CDR3 region is CASSQVQGTNSPLHF. Written as DNA, the CDR3 is TGTGCCAGCAGCCAAGTCCAGGGGACGAATTCACCCCTCCACTTT. The chain has TRBV3-1 (or the pseudogene TRBV3-2) and TRBJ1-6; D possibly corresponds to TRBD1 (6 bases). The CDR3 is 15 amino acids. V was cut by 1 base and J by 7 bases, with 11 bases left in between. Per germline, CDR1 LGHDT and CDR2 YNNKEL (reference sequence).

The chain couples TRBV6-5 to TRBJ1-1; D remains ambiguous. The CDR3 spans 15 residues. Per germline, CDR1 MNHEY and CDR2 SVGAGI. V was cut by 0 bases and J by 1 base, with 9 bases left in between. CDR3 sequence (DNA): TGTGCCAGCAGTTACTCTCTTAGAGAGAACACTGAAGCTTTCTTT. Encoded protein: CASSYSLRENTEAFF.

The sample holds one count of this clone. The DNA for the CDR3 is TGTGCCAGCTCACCCCGGACAGGGGGCACCGGGGAGCTGTTTTTT. Translating gives CASSPRTGGTGELFF. V usage is TRBV18 and J usage is TRBJ2-2, with 10 bases fitting TRBD1. V dropped 3 bases and J dropped 4; count of bases not matched to a gene: 2. This CDR3 has 15 residues. Germline V gives CDR1 KGHSH, CDR2 LQKENI.

The V call is TRBV6-1, the J call TRBJ2-6; no clear D gene. The ends were cut back, 2 bases at V and 0 bases at J, with 8 bases in the middle. Germline V gives CDR1 MNHNS, CDR2 SASEGT. There are 16 residues in the CDR3. The CDR3 loop is CASSEIYSSGANVLTF. In DNA, the CDR3 is TGTGCCAGCAGTGAAATATACAGCTCTGGGGCCAACGTCCTGACTTTC.

V gene TRBV6-2 or TRBV6-3 combines with J gene TRBJ2-3; TRBD2 might be the D (5 bases). The CDR3 loop spans 15 amino acids. With 6 bases removed from V and 1 base from J, the gap between germline ends came to 14 bases. Germline lookup yields CDR1 MNHEY and CDR2 SVGEGT. The CDR3 coding sequence is TGTGCCAGCAGCTATACCCGGGGTGGCACAGATACGCAGTATTTT. This encodes CASSYTRGGTDTQYF.